This T cell receptor beta chain was recovered during a study of early T cells in non-severe SARS-CoV-2 infection. Across the study: Sequencing input comprised bulk RNA from unsorted whole blood; chain pairing was not available.

Attachment of unique molecular identifiers was made to individual cDNA molecules. TCRdb itself ran the 5' RACE reads through MiXCR, one entry per CDR3 protein. The table shows roughly 100,000 distinct CDR3 sequences, with approximately 14% occurring only once. The sample was whole blood. The receptor's source is an adult who was a healthcare worker with PCR-confirmed SARS-CoV-2 infection or an uninfected control (not recorded which).

CDR3 residues: CASCSSNQPQHF. For the CDR3, the DNA is TGTGCCAGCTGTAGTAGCAATCAGCCCCAGCATTTT. The rearrangement uses TRBV12-3 or TRBV12-4 and TRBJ1-5; D is unresolved. The V gene lost 8 bases and the J gene lost 0 bases, with 5 bases spanning the gap. The CDR3 totals 12 residues.